This T cell receptor (beta chain) emerged from a study of OX40 agonist ivuxolimab in advanced cancers. On the study more broadly: Patients were infused with ivuxolimab every 2 weeks at 0.01 to 10 mg/kg.

Notes on this clone: Its specificity is not known.

Here immunoSEQ multiplex PCR was the method, and the copy in TCRdb shows in-frame clones only, minus some. Altogether about 86,000 clones are present, 90% to 95% being singletons, with the ten largest covering roughly 1.1%. Study outcomes and limitations: With doses of 0.1-3.0 mg/kg, partial responders showed among the lowest clonal expansion. At doses 0.1 to 3.0 mg/kg, CD4+ and CD8+ clones expanded.

This TCR was recovered from an adult with an advanced solid tumor such as melanoma, head and neck, liver or kidney cancer. Sample: CD4+ or CD8+ T cells sorted from blood, taken in a trial of the OX40 agonist ivuxolimab.

CDR3 DNA sequence: TGTGCCAGCAGTCGTTACAGGGTTGCCACAGATACGCAGTATTTT. Its protein is CASSRYRVATDTQYF. The rearrangement joins TRBV27 to TRBJ2-3; D is possibly TRBD1 (6 bases). Germline CDR1 MNHEY, CDR2 SMNVEV (reference sequence). The length of the CDR3 is 15 residues. Trimming pared 5 bases from V and 2 bases from J, leaving 14 bases between.